A selection of T cell receptor beta chains follows, all from one sample in a study of regulatory and conventional T cells in RAG deficiency. The repertoire was sequenced with immunoSEQ multiplex PCR; TCRdb's copy has only in-frame clones and lacks some. The table records some 6,100 clones, 85% to 95% of them present only once. Sequencing was performed on CD8+ T cells sorted from blood. These receptors originate from a human donor with RAG deficiency presenting as severe combined immunodeficiency. The CDR3 runs from the conserved cysteine through the conserved F or W. A D gene is named only where the DNA matches it firmly. Where a row states a size, it is once, few, many or the class of an expanded clone; other rows omit it.

cdr3_nt | cdr3_aa | clone_size | j_call | d_call | v_call
TGTGCTAGTGGTTTGTCCAGATATAGCAATCAGCCCCAGCATTTT | CASGLSRYSNQPQHF | NA | TRBJ1-5 | NA | TRBV12-5
TGCGCCAGCAGCCCGGACGATTCAGCTAACTATGGCTACACCTTC | CASSPDDSANYGYTF | few | TRBJ1-2 | NA | TRBV5-1
TGTGCCAGCAGTTACAGGGCCGAGCAGTACTTC | CASSYRAEQYF | NA | TRBJ2-7 | NA | TRBV6-6
TGTGCCAGCAGCTTAGGTCCGGGGGCAGATACGCAGTATTTT | CASSLGPGADTQYF | once | TRBJ2-3 | NA | TRBV7-6
TGTGCCAGCAGCGCAGGGGGCACAGATACGCAGTATTTT | CASSAGGTDTQYF | once | TRBJ2-3 | NA | TRBV9
TGTGCCAGCAGCTTCAGTATTTCCTACAATGAGCAGTTCTTC | CASSFSISYNEQFF | NA | TRBJ2-1 | NA | TRBV7-9
TGTGCCAGCAGCCCCGGGACAGGGGGAGCAGGGCAGTACTTC | CASSPGTGGAGQYF | NA | TRBJ2-7 | TRBD1 | TRBV7-6
TGTGCCAGCAGCTTAGGCGGGAGCTTCTACGAGCAGTACTTC | CASSLGGSFYEQYF | NA | TRBJ2-7 | TRBD2 | TRBV7-2
TGTGCCAGTAGGGCGATCGACCAAGAGACCCAGTACTTC | CASRAIDQETQYF | NA | TRBJ2-5 | NA | TRBV27
TGTGCCAGCAGCGTAGGGACAGCGAACACCGGGGAGCTGTTTTTT | CASSVGTANTGELFF | NA | TRBJ2-2 | NA | TRBV9
TGCGCCAGCAGCCAAGTTTTCGGGGCCAAACCCCCTGAAGCTTTCTTT | CASSQVFGAKPPEAFF | once | TRBJ1-1 | NA | TRBV4-3
TGTGCCAGCAGCTTAGACCCGGGACTAGCGCACATTCAGTACTTC | CASSLDPGLAHIQYF | NA | TRBJ2-4 | TRBD2 | TRBV11-2
TGCGCCAGCAGCCAAGGACAGGGCGGGGAGCTGTTTTTT | CASSQGQGGELFF | NA | TRBJ2-2 | TRBD1 | TRBV4-3
TGCGCCAGCAGCTTGGTCGGGGAAGAGACCCAGTACTTC | CASSLVGEETQYF | once | TRBJ2-5 | NA | TRBV5-1
TGTGCCAGCAGCTTGCGGGACAGGGGGCCCCACGAGCAGTACTTC | CASSLRDRGPHEQYF | NA | TRBJ2-7 | TRBD1 | TRBV5-6
TGTGCCATCAGTGAGACCCCGGAGTCGGATCAGCCCCAGCATTTT | CAISETPESDQPQHF | NA | TRBJ1-5 | NA | TRBV10-3
TGTGCCAGCAGTTACGGCCCCGGGGAGCTGTTTTTT | CASSYGPGELFF | NA | TRBJ2-2 | NA | TRBV6-6
TGTGCCAGCAGTTTTTCAGGGGGCAGCGGGGAGCTGTTTTTT | CASSFSGGSGELFF | NA | TRBJ2-2 | TRBD1 | TRBV27
TGTGCCAGCAGCGCAGGGTCTGAGCAGTTCTTC | CASSAGSEQFF | NA | TRBJ2-1 | NA | TRBV9
TGTGCCAGCAGTTTGTGGACAGGATGGGAGACCCAGTACTTC | CASSLWTGWETQYF | NA | TRBJ2-5 | TRBD1 | TRBV28
TGTGCCAGCAGCGTAGAGGCAGGGCACTTCACAGATACGCAGTATTTT | CASSVEAGHFTDTQYF | NA | TRBJ2-3 | NA | TRBV9
TGCGCCAGCAGCTTGGACAGTGCCGATTTGGACACCGGGGAGCTGTTTTTT | CASSLDSADLDTGELFF | NA | TRBJ2-2 | NA | TRBV5-1
TGTGCCAGCAGCCAACAGGATAAAAAAGAGACCCAGTACTTC | CASSQQDKKETQYF | NA | TRBJ2-5 | NA | TRBV14
TGTGCCAGCAGCCCCTTTATATTGGGGGAGACCCAGTACTTC | CASSPFILGETQYF | few | TRBJ2-5 | NA | TRBV14
TGTGCCAGCAGCTTCGGAGGGGCCTACGAGCAGTACTTC | CASSFGGAYEQYF | NA | TRBJ2-7 | NA | TRBV11-2
TGTGCCAGCAGCTGGGGGGACAGGGGGAACACCGGGGAGCTGTTTTTT | CASSWGDRGNTGELFF | NA | TRBJ2-2 | TRBD1 | TRBV7-9
TGTGCCAGCAGCCACGGAGAAGCTTTCTTT | CASSHGEAFF | once | TRBJ1-1 | NA | TRBV28
TGTGCCAGCAGCTTAATTGGGGAGTCCGGGGAGCTGTTTTTT | CASSLIGESGELFF | NA | TRBJ2-2 | NA | TRBV7-6
TGTGCCAGCAGTTGGCGGGAGCAGTACTTC | CASSWREQYF | NA | TRBJ2-7 | NA | TRBV27
TGTGCCAGCAGCTCGGGCAGTACCTACGAGCAGTACTTC | CASSSGSTYEQYF | NA | TRBJ2-7 | NA | TRBV7-2